This T cell receptor (beta chain) was documented in a study of identical twins. Germline-derived CDR1 and CDR2 are SGHRS and YFSETQ. The CDR3 extends over 14 amino acids. Trimming cost V 4 bases and J 5 bases; bases outside gene matches: 8. All of the donors were Caucasians in good health. Broader study findings: Twin pairs had excess sharing that was weaker in beta out-of-frame sequences.

As regards this clonotype: The antigen remains unidentified.

In TCRdb, the 5' RACE reads were re-called with MiXCR into one record per CDR3 protein. Among 540,000 or so distinct CDR3 sequences listed, around 20% were seen once. These data were also reused for a study on yellow fever vaccine responses in identical twins.

This receptor was obtained from a woman under 30 in good health. Sequencing was done on a sample of CD4+ T cells sorted from blood. The genes are TRBV5-1 and TRBJ1-1, with TRBD1 matching 7 bases. The CDR3 DNA follows: TGCGCCAGCAGCCCCGAGGGGGCGAGGACTGAAGCTTTCTTT. Protein product: CASSPEGARTEAFF.